Listed here are 29 T cell receptor beta chains from one sample, sequenced in a study of CD8 T cells in ankylosing spondylitis. No antigen is known for these receptors. One entry per CDR3 protein results from TCRdb running MiXCR on the 5' RACE reads. The data contain fewer than 550,000 distinct CDR3 sequences, roughly 5.2% of them singletons. The study, taken as a whole, reports: Seemingly characteristic of ankylosing spondylitis blood was a TCR beta motif consisting of 7 or 8 highly homologous variants.

The specimen sequenced was blood, either unsorted or a sorted T cell fraction (not recorded which). Every receptor here comes from a male donor with ankylosing spondylitis.

This clonotype has more than one count but fewer than ten. The rearrangement links TRBV20-1 to TRBJ2-5; TRBD2 might be the D (6 bases). V lost 1 base to trimming and J lost 2 bases, with 20 bases between them. The germline V gene encodes CDR1 DFQATT and CDR2 SNEGSKA (reference sequence). The CDR3 loop spans 17 amino acids. CDR3 loop: CSARVADIAELQETQYF. CDR3 DNA sequence: TGCAGTGCTAGAGTGGCCGATATAGCGGAACTTCAAGAGACCCAGTACTTC.

This clonotype was found many times. This chain links TRBV5-1 with TRBJ1-2; 10 bases agree with TRBD1. The trim removed 3 bases at V and 3 bases at J, leaving 5 bases unmatched. The CDR3 contains 15 residues. Germline loops: CDR1 SGHRS, CDR2 YFSETQ. The CDR3 reads CASSSGDRGYYGYTF. CDR3 DNA sequence: TGCGCCAGCAGCTCTGGGGACAGGGGTTACTATGGCTACACCTTC. Using reference TRBV5-1 and TRBJ1-2 for the parts outside the CDR3, the full variable domain is KAGVTQTPRYLIKTRGQQVTLSCSPISGHRSVSWYQQTPGQGLQFLFEYFSETQRNKGNFPGRFSGRQFSNSRSEMNVSTLELGDSALYLCASSSGDRGYYGYTFGSGTRLTVV.

This clonotype has only one observation. One junction end does not reproduce the germline sequence, and a read error may be involved. The chain recombines TRBV28 with TRBJ1-6; D is possibly TRBD1 (5 bases). Germline CDR1 reads MDHEN; CDR2 reads SYDVKM. CDR3 size: 14 residues. CDR3: CASSPRRGNSTLHF. DNA for the CDR3: TGTGCCAGCAGTCCACGGCGGGGGAATTCAACCCTCCACTTT.

This clonotype came up many times. This chain uses TRBV28 with TRBJ1-3; the D is unclear. This CDR3 contains 15 residues. The V gene's germline CDR1 is MDHEN and CDR2 SYDVKM. V shed 4 bases and J shed 0 bases, with 10 bases lying between them. The CDR3 DNA reads as TGTGCCAGCAGTTCGGGATCATCCTCTGGAAACACCATATATTTT. As protein: CASSSGSSSGNTIYF.

In its sample, this clonotype was seen many times. The chain has TRBV7-9 and TRBJ2-3; D assignment may be TRBD1 or TRBD2 (5 bases each). V lost 1 base to trimming and J lost 0 bases, with 11 bases between them. There are 16 residues in the CDR3. Per the germline V gene, CDR1 is SEHNR and CDR2 is FQNEAQ (reference sequence). The CDR3 DNA reads TGTGCCAGCAGCTTAGGATGGGACGGCAGCACAGATACGCAGTATTTT. It is translated as CASSLGWDGSTDTQYF.

At least ten counts were recorded for this clonotype. A junction end diverges from the germline sequence, so it may reflect a read error. The J gene is TRBJ1-6, the V gene TRBV7-7; tentatively, D is TRBD1 (5 bases). CDR1 and CDR2 from the germline V gene are SSHAT and FNYEAQ (reference sequence). This CDR3 is built from 14 residues. CDR3 in DNA: TGTGCTAGCAGCTTTTACGCAGGGTATTCACCCCTCCACTTT. Translation gives CASSFYAGYSPLHF.

This clonotype was detected many times. This chain links TRBV20-1 with TRBJ2-3; D is perhaps TRBD1 or TRBD2 (5 bases each). V was pared by 3 bases and J by 2 bases, with 15 bases between. CDR1 DFQATT and CDR2 SNEGSKA come from the germline V gene (reference sequence). The CDR3 runs 15 residues. CDR3 in amino acids: CSASPLTGATDTQYF. The DNA of the CDR3 is TGCAGTGCTAGCCCTCTGACCGGGGCCACAGATACGCAGTATTTT.

This clonotype was seen repeatedly, ten times or more. The gene calls are TRBV7-2 and TRBJ1-3; D is unclear. V was trimmed by 6 bases and J by 0 bases, leaving 9 bases between them. Germline-derived CDR1 and CDR2 are SGHTA and FQGNSA. The CDR3 sequence is 14 residues long. The CDR3 loop reads CASSWTVSGNTIYF. The CDR3 region has the DNA TGTGCCAGCAGTTGGACGGTCTCTGGAAACACCATATATTTT.

This clonotype showed up many times. V and J are TRBV7-8 and TRBJ2-3; TRBD1 agrees at 10 bases. The CDR3 spans 14 residues. The V and J ends lost 2 bases and 12 bases, in that order; junction bases with no gene match: 8. Germline CDR1 is SGHVS and CDR2 is FQNEAQ. The CDR3 nucleotides read TGTGCCAGCAGCTTACTACGACAGGGGGCGTTTCAGTATTTT. Translation gives CASSLLRQGAFQYF.

This clonotype has ten or more counts. The chain joins TRBV12-3 or TRBV12-4 to TRBJ2-7; 7 nucleotides line up with TRBD2. There are 14 residues in the CDR3. After removal of 7 bases from V and 4 bases from J, the junction contained 10 bases not matched to a gene. The CDR3 DNA reads as TGTGCCAGCAAATCGGGACTACAAACTTACGAGCAGTACTTC. It codes for CASKSGLQTYEQYF.

The sample holds many counts of this clonotype. The rearrangement joins TRBV5-4 to TRBJ2-2; tentative D call: TRBD1 (6 bases). CDR3 length equals 16 residues. Germline assignment: CDR1 SGHNT and CDR2 YYREEE (reference sequence). With 0 bases removed from V and 0 bases from J, the gap between germline ends came to 9 bases. The DNA for the CDR3 is TGTGCCAGCAGCTTGGTCCCAGGGGCGAACACCGGGGAGCTGTTTTTT. Translation: CASSLVPGANTGELFF.

This clonotype was observed many times. The genes are TRBV20-1 and TRBJ1-1, with 7 positions matching TRBD1. Germline V gives CDR1 DFQATT, CDR2 SNEGSKA (reference sequence). The CDR3 is made up of 13 amino acids. V lost 3 bases, J lost 10 bases, and 11 bases stayed unmatched. CDR3 residues: CSARGSGGMGAFF. The CDR3 nucleotides read TGCAGTGCTAGGGGTTCAGGGGGGATGGGAGCTTTCTTT.

This clonotype was counted at least ten times. The V and J genes are TRBV7-9 and TRBJ1-1; possible D gene TRBD1, 6 bases. Trimming left V 5 bases short and J 7 bases short, with 17 bases between. Germline assignment: CDR1 SEHNR and CDR2 FQNEAQ (reference sequence). CDR3 length equals 14 residues. The CDR3 DNA sequence: TGTGCCAGCAGCCCTCGGAGCCAAGGGGGTGAAGCTTTCTTT. Its translation: CASSPRSQGGEAFF. Full variable domain (remainder filled in from reference TRBV7-9 and TRBJ1-1): DTGVSQNPRHKITKRGQNVTFRCDPISEHNRLYWYRQTLGQGPEFLTYFQNEAQLEKSRLLSDRFSAERPKGSFSTLEIQRTEQGDSAMYLCASSPRSQGGEAFFGQGTRLTVV.

The chain is built from TRBV7-9 and TRBJ1-1; D gene ambiguous. The V gene lost 2 bases and the J gene lost 6 bases, with 13 bases spanning the gap. Germline CDR1 is SEHNR and CDR2 is FQNEAQ (reference sequence). CDR3 length equals 14 residues. CDR3 in amino acids: CASSLSLGGSEAFF. The CDR3 DNA follows: TGTGCCAGCAGCTTAAGCCTGGGTGGCTCTGAAGCTTTCTTT.

The chain recombines TRBV4-2 with TRBJ2-1, with 8 bases aligning to TRBD2. V shed 1 base and J 8 bases; nucleotides not matched to a gene: 10. The germline CDR1 and CDR2 sequences are LGHNA and YNFKEQ. The CDR3 consists of 16 residues. DNA of the CDR3: TGTGCCAGCAGCCAAGGGCGGGGACTAGGAGGCGATGAGCAGTTCTTC. Protein: CASSQGRGLGGDEQFF.

This clonotype was recorded many times. The J gene is TRBJ2-5, the V gene TRBV10-3; 10 bases are a match to TRBD1. CDR1 and CDR2 (germline): ENHRY, SYGVKD. V dropped 0 bases and J dropped 5; count of bases not matched to a gene: 6. The CDR3 covers 16 residues. Here the CDR3 DNA reads TGTGCCATCAGTGAGTCGGACAGGGGGTCGATGGAGACCCAGTACTTC. It codes for CAISESDRGSMETQYF.

This clonotype was observed many times. This chain uses TRBV18 with TRBJ1-2, with D possibly TRBD1 on 5 matching bases. The V and J ends lost 3 bases and 3 bases respectively, with 14 bases between them. CDR3 size: 15 residues. Per germline, CDR1 KGHSH and CDR2 LQKENI. The CDR3 spells CASSPRGNSDYGYTF. Written as DNA, the CDR3 is TGTGCCAGCTCACCGAGGGGCAATTCAGACTATGGCTACACCTTC.

This clonotype was counted ten times or more. The chain carries TRBV24-1 and TRBJ2-3, with 8 bases aligning to TRBD2. The ends lost 2 bases at V and 2 bases at J; junction bases unmatched: 8. Germline V gene data show CDR1 as KGHDR and CDR2 as SFDVKD. CDR3 size: 17 residues. CDR3 bases: TGTGCCACCAGTGATTCAGTTACTAGCGGACCCACAGATACGCAGTATTTT. Protein sequence: CATSDSVTSGPTDTQYF.

Many counts were recorded for this clonotype. The chain joins TRBV5-5 to TRBJ2-1, with 7 bases fitting TRBD1. Germline loops: CDR1 SGHKS, CDR2 YYEKEE (reference sequence). The CDR3 is 14 amino acids. After removal of 4 bases from V and 8 bases from J, the junction contained 9 bases not matched to a gene. The CDR3: CASSLRQGLDEQFF. CDR3 DNA: TGTGCCAGCAGCCTGAGACAGGGCCTAGATGAGCAGTTCTTC.

In this sample, this clonotype turned up many times. The chain combines TRBV12-5 with TRBJ2-2; unclear D gene. The germline gives CDR1 LGHNT, CDR2 FRNRAP. Trimming took 6 bases from V and 1 from J, leaving 12 bases between them. This CDR3 is 15 amino acids long. CDR3 sequence reads: CASGLRLGNTGELFF. The CDR3 nucleotides are TGTGCTAGTGGCCTAAGGCTAGGGAACACCGGGGAGCTGTTTTTT.

This clonotype was observed many times. The chain carries TRBV18 and TRBJ2-7; the D gene is possibly TRBD1 (6 bases). Trimming took off 2 bases at V and 3 bases at J, with 20 bases between the two ends. The CDR3 spans 17 residues. Germline V gene data show CDR1 as KGHSH and CDR2 as LQKENI. CDR3 sequence reads: CASSPKPFRRGNYEQYF. CDR3 DNA sequence: TGTGCCAGCTCACCAAAACCCTTTCGAAGGGGGAACTACGAGCAGTACTTC.

This clonotype was recorded many times. The chain carries TRBV20-1 and TRBJ1-1; 12 nucleotides line up with TRBD1. With V trimmed by 6 bases and J by 0 bases, 5 bases remained unmatched. The germline CDR1 and CDR2 sequences are DFQATT and SNEGSKA (reference sequence). The CDR3 runs 15 residues. The CDR3 spells CSAGGTGGVNTEAFF. The CDR3 nucleotides are TGCAGTGCCGGCGGGACAGGGGGCGTGAACACTGAAGCTTTCTTT.

This clonotype was seen more than once but under ten times. This sequence joins TRBV20-1 and TRBJ2-1, with a weak D call TRBD2 (7 bases). Germline assignment: CDR1 DFQATT and CDR2 SNEGSKA (reference sequence). CDR3 size: 15 residues. V dropped 3 bases and J dropped 0 bases, with 12 bases sitting between them. The CDR3 protein is CSARWGGGSYNEQFF. The CDR3 DNA reads as TGCAGTGCTAGGTGGGGAGGGGGCTCCTACAATGAGCAGTTCTTC.

This clonotype was seen at least ten times. The chain combines TRBV7-9 with TRBJ2-1; TRBD1 matches 8 bases. V lost 5 bases to trimming and J lost 7 bases; unmatched junction nucleotides: 7. CDR1 is SEHNR, CDR2 FQNEAQ, per germline (reference sequence). The CDR3 consists of 14 residues. The DNA of the CDR3 is TGTGCCAGCAGCGACACGCAGGGGGCGAATGAGCAGTTCTTC. It yields the protein CASSDTQGANEQFF.

This clonotype was recorded many times. This chain connects TRBV20-1 to TRBJ1-1; possibly TRBD1 for D (5 bases). The germline V gene encodes CDR1 DFQATT and CDR2 SNEGSKA (reference sequence). Trimming removed 3 bases from V and 4 bases from J, with 12 bases in between. The CDR3 runs to 13 residues. CDR3 protein: CSARGGAVTEAFF. In DNA, the CDR3 is TGCAGTGCTAGGGGGGGAGCGGTCACTGAAGCTTTCTTT.

This clonotype showed up many times. The chain's CDR3 is CASSLGVGAKNIQYF. In DNA form, the CDR3 reads TGTGCCAGCAGCTTAGGGGTAGGGGCCAAAAACATTCAGTACTTC. This chain links TRBV7-9 with TRBJ2-4; unclear D gene. The CDR3 contains 15 residues. Trimming cost V 1 base and J 1 base, with 8 bases left between them. Germline assignment: CDR1 SEHNR and CDR2 FQNEAQ (reference sequence).

This clonotype was seen ten or more times. CDR3 in DNA: TGTGCCAGCAGCTTCGACAGGATGAACACTGAAGCTTTCTTT. As protein: CASSFDRMNTEAFF. The chain is built from TRBV7-9 and TRBJ1-1; maybe TRBD1 (6 bases). Per the germline V gene, CDR1 is SEHNR and CDR2 is FQNEAQ (reference sequence). V was pared by 3 bases and J by 0 bases, with 8 bases between. This CDR3 is 14 amino acids long.

This clonotype came up many times. This chain joins TRBV5-1 and TRBJ2-1, with TRBD2 matching over 10 bases. CDR1 is SGHRS, CDR2 YFSETQ, per germline. Unmatched junction bases numbered 19, after V lost 3 bases and J lost 7 bases. This CDR3 spans 19 amino acids. The CDR3 is CASSSKGIAGASGGNEQFF. The CDR3 nucleotides read TGCGCCAGCAGCTCGAAAGGGATTGCGGGGGCTAGCGGGGGTAATGAGCAGTTCTTC.

This clonotype has ten or more counts. This chain joins TRBV10-3 and TRBJ2-2; D may be TRBD2 (5 bases). The V and J ends lost 8 bases and 5 bases respectively, with 15 bases between them. The V gene's germline CDR1 is ENHRY and CDR2 SYGVKD. The length of the CDR3 is 14 residues. The chain's CDR3 is CAILRVIETGELFF. The CDR3 region has the DNA TGTGCCATCTTGAGGGTAATAGAGACCGGGGAGCTGTTTTTT.